These 32 T cell receptor beta chains originate from one sample sequenced in a study of T cells in Graves' hyperthyroidism and ophthalmopathy (dated by TCRdb to between 2019 and 2020). Libraries were made using multiplex PCR. TCRdb shows the sequencer as Illumina HiSeq 2000. Amplification of TCR beta CDR3 regions was carried out from RNA transcripts. A first-round RT-PCR of the TCR CDR3 used the HTBI primer set with the Qiagen OneStep RT-PCR kit. Clones were called with MiXCR by TCRdb after fastp trimmed the public reads at Q25, and only in-frame beta chains were retained. Merged by CDR3 protein, the rows form single entries marked with the most common genes and DNA. The sample table holds around 660,000 distinct CDR3 sequences, of which approximately 42% were seen once. The ten largest account for less than 9% of the sample. Sequenced material: peripheral blood or thyroid tissue (not recorded which). The receptors originated from an adult man with Graves' disease, either hyperthyroidism or ophthalmopathy (not recorded which).

The CDR3: CASSPGQGAAGNTIYF. CDR3 bases: TGCGCCAGCAGCCCAGGACAGGGGGCAGCTGGAAACACCATATATTTT. This chain joins TRBV5-1 and TRBJ1-3; 11 bases are a match to TRBD1. The germline V gene has CDR1 SGHRS and CDR2 YFSETQ. CDR3 length: 16 residues. V dropped 4 bases and J dropped 2; count of bases not matched to a gene: 5.

The gene calls are TRBV10-3 and TRBJ1-5; 8 bases are a match to TRBD1. V shed 3 bases and J 4 bases; nucleotides not matched to a gene: 5. The CDR3 is 15 amino acids. CDR1 is ENHRY and CDR2 is SYGVKD in the germline V gene. The CDR3 protein is CAISDGQGRNQPQHF. In DNA form, the CDR3 reads TGTGCCATCAGTGACGGACAGGGCCGTAATCAGCCCCAGCATTTT.

This chain uses TRBV7-2 with TRBJ2-3; D possibly corresponds to TRBD2 (6 bases). Germline V gene lookup returns CDR1 SGHTA and CDR2 FQGNSA. V lost 5 bases and J 6 bases, leaving 9 bases between the germline ends. The CDR3 is made up of 12 amino acids. The DNA of the CDR3 is TGTGCCAGCAGCCGCACTAGCGATACGCAGTATTTT. Residues: CASSRTSDTQYF.

The gene calls are TRBV29-1 and TRBJ1-5; D is uncertain. V was cut by 4 bases and J by 6 bases, with 13 bases left in between. The CDR3 has 13 residues. Germline V gene data show CDR1 as SQVTM and CDR2 as ANQGSEA. CDR3 in DNA: TGCAGCGTTGGACCTGGCGGACTTCAGCCCCAGCATTTT. The encoded protein is CSVGPGGLQPQHF. Drawing the rest from reference TRBV29-1 and TRBJ1-5, the complete variable domain is SAVISQKPSRDICQRGTSLTIQCQVDSQVTMMFWYRQQPGQSLTLIATANQGSEATYESGFVIDKFPISRPNLTFSTLTVSNMSPEDSSIYLCSVGPGGLQPQHFGDGTRLSIL.

This clonotype was seen a handful of times. The chain carries TRBV7-9 and TRBJ2-5, with 10 positions matching TRBD1. The CDR3 has 15 amino acids. Germline loops: CDR1 SEHNR, CDR2 FQNEAQ (reference sequence). Unmatched junction bases numbered 5, after V lost 3 bases and J lost 4 bases. The CDR3 DNA follows: TGTGCCAGCAGCTTCCGGGACAGGGGATTAGAGACCCAGTACTTC. It yields the protein CASSFRDRGLETQYF.

V usage is TRBV19 and J usage is TRBJ1-1; D is undetermined. The V gene's germline CDR1 is LNHDA and CDR2 SQIVND (reference sequence). The germline V and J ends were trimmed by 0 bases and 4 bases, with 6 bases remaining between them. The CDR3 is 13 residues long. The DNA of the CDR3 is TGTGCCAGTAGTATAGAGGAGGGCACTGAAGCTTTCTTT. Its translation is CASSIEEGTEAFF.

The rearrangement joins TRBV7-9 to TRBJ2-5, with D perhaps matching TRBD2 (5 bases). The V end lost 5 bases, the J end lost 1 base, and 11 bases lay between the germline ends. This CDR3 has 14 amino acids. Germline V gene sequence: CDR1 SEHNR, CDR2 FQNEAQ (reference sequence). DNA of the CDR3: TGTGCCAGCAGCCCGTCTAGCCCCCAAGAGACCCAGTACTTC. This codes for CASSPSSPQETQYF. Supplemented by reference TRBV7-9 and TRBJ2-5, the full variable domain reads DTGVSQNPRHKITKRGQNVTFRCDPISEHNRLYWYRQTLGQGPEFLTYFQNEAQLEKSRLLSDRFSAERPKGSFSTLEIQRTEQGDSAMYLCASSPSSPQETQYFGPGTRLLVL.

This clonotype showed up just once. Likely a read error: the CDR3 ends without its conserved phenylalanine or tryptophan. It is unclear where the CDR3 begins or ends on the DNA, so no DNA is shown, and the CDR3 is as TCRdb lists it. V is TRBV2 and J is TRBJ1-4; the table assigns TRBD1, which was not confirmed against the DNA. The CDR3 is 8 residues long, ends included. CDR1 is SNHLY, CDR2 FYNNEI, per germline. The CDR3 region is CARGDVSY.

This clonotype showed up just a few times. The chain employs TRBV7-9 and TRBJ2-5, with 13 nucleotides matching TRBD2. V was pared by 4 bases and J by 5 bases, with 10 bases of the junction left unmatched. The CDR3 has 17 amino acids. Germline CDR1 reads SEHNR; CDR2 reads FQNEAQ (reference sequence). The CDR3 nucleotides are TGTGCCAGCAGCTCCGGCCCGGGACTAGCGGGGACTGAGACCCAGTACTTC. Translated, it gives CASSSGPGLAGTETQYF.

The V gene is TRBV24-1, the J gene TRBJ2-7; either TRBD1 or TRBD2 may supply D (6 bases each). The germline V gene encodes CDR1 KGHDR and CDR2 SFDVKD. The CDR3 runs 15 residues. Deletions cut 3 bases from V and 3 bases from J, with 14 bases between. The CDR3 coding sequence is TGTGCCACCAGTGATCCAGGGGAGGAACACTACGAGCAGTACTTC. Residues: CATSDPGEEHYEQYF.

This chain joins TRBV29-1 and TRBJ1-5, with a possible D match to TRBD1 (6 bases). Germline V gene sequence: CDR1 SQVTM, CDR2 ANQGSEA. V was cut by 7 bases and J by 15 bases, with 22 bases left in between. This CDR3 spans 12 amino acids. DNA of the CDR3: TGCAGCGCTGGAGATCTCGGGCAGGGGAGGCATTTT. It translates to CSAGDLGQGRHF.

This clonotype was found many times. The chain links TRBV7-9 to TRBJ1-2; D not resolved. With 5 bases removed from V and 4 bases from J, the gap between germline ends came to 14 bases. CDR1 is SEHNR and CDR2 is FQNEAQ in the germline V gene (reference sequence). The CDR3 runs to 14 residues. In nucleotides, the CDR3 is TGTGCCAGCAGCCCGCCGGAGGTGGTCTATGGCTACACCTTC. Protein sequence: CASSPPEVVYGYTF. Based on the CDR3 plus reference TRBV7-9 and TRBJ1-2, the full variable domain is DTGVSQNPRHKITKRGQNVTFRCDPISEHNRLYWYRQTLGQGPEFLTYFQNEAQLEKSRLLSDRFSAERPKGSFSTLEIQRTEQGDSAMYLCASSPPEVVYGYTFGSGTRLTVV.

Turning to this clonotype: One base away lies a much larger clone, so this may be a sequencing read error. This chain joins TRBV2 and TRBJ1-5; unclear D gene. The V gene's germline CDR1 is SNHLY and CDR2 FYNNEI. The CDR3 consists of 13 residues. Here the CDR3 DNA reads TGTGCCAGCAGTGATACGTTCCTTCGGCCCCAGCGTTTT. It specifies CASSDTFLRPQRF.

This clonotype was recorded once. At one of its ends the junction is not consistent with the germline gene, which may arise from a read error. V is TRBV6-1 and J is TRBJ2-5; D possibly corresponds to TRBD2 (6 bases). The CDR3 contains 16 residues. CDR1 and CDR2 from the germline V gene are MNHNS and SASEGT. The CDR3 sequence: CAISEAWRGPEETQYF. Here the CDR3 DNA reads TGTGCCATCAGTGAAGCGTGGAGGGGACCTGAAGAGACCCAGTACTTC.

The sample holds a few counts of this clonotype. The chain has TRBV7-8 and TRBJ1-5, with 8 bases identical to TRBD1. The CDR3 loop spans 17 amino acids. Germline assignment: CDR1 SGHVS and CDR2 FQNEAQ. J gave up 4 bases and V 4 bases, and 12 bases lay outside the gene matches. In DNA form, the CDR3 reads TGTGCCAGCAGCTGGGAGACAGGGGAGGGTTTGAATCAGCCCCAGCATTTT. Amino acid sequence: CASSWETGEGLNQPQHF.

The chain has TRBV5-8 and TRBJ2-7, with a weak D call TRBD1 (6 bases). The V gene's germline CDR1 is SGHTS and CDR2 YDEGEE. V was shortened by 5 bases and J by 2 bases, with 11 bases between the two germline ends. This CDR3 region has 13 residues. DNA for the CDR3: TGTGCCAGCAGGACAACAGGGACCTACGAGCAGTACTTC. Translation gives CASRTTGTYEQYF.

The V gene is TRBV10-3, the J gene TRBJ1-1; D is perhaps TRBD1 (5 bases). The germline V and J ends were trimmed by 6 bases and 1 base, with 12 bases remaining between them. The CDR3 is made up of 14 amino acids. Germline CDR1 and CDR2: ENHRY and SYGVKD. The CDR3 loop reads CAISVHGGNTEAFF. In nucleotides, the CDR3 is TGTGCCATCAGCGTACACGGGGGGAACACTGAAGCTTTCTTT.

In its sample, this clonotype was seen a few times. The V gene is TRBV9, the J gene TRBJ1-2; D possibly corresponds to TRBD1 (5 bases). V was trimmed by 4 bases and J by 3 bases, leaving 16 bases between them. Germline V gives CDR1 SGDLS, CDR2 YYNGEE. The CDR3 sequence is 15 residues long. The CDR3 coding sequence is TGTGCCAGCAGCTTGGTCTCAGGGCAGGACTATGGCTACACCTTC. This codes for CASSLVSGQDYGYTF.

This clonotype was recorded at least ten times. The rearrangement links TRBV12-3 or TRBV12-4 to TRBJ2-7; D remains unclear. There are 12 residues in the CDR3. Trimming took 6 bases from V and 3 from J, leaving 9 bases between them. The CDR3 DNA reads as TGTGCCAGCAGCCCCGGCGACTACGAGCAGTACTTC. Translated, it gives CASSPGDYEQYF.

With regard to this clonotype: Mismatch with germline at one junction end may stem from a read error. The gene calls are TRBV29-1 and TRBJ2-6; D uncertain. CDR3 size: 13 residues. Germline V gene sequence: CDR1 SQVTM, CDR2 ANQGSEA. CDR3 sequence reads: CSIEYRGANVLTF. For the CDR3, the DNA is TGCAGCATTGAATATCGTGGGGCCAACGTCCTGACTTTC.

This clonotype has more than one count but fewer than ten. This chain uses TRBV12-3 or TRBV12-4 with TRBJ1-6; the match to TRBD1 covers 7 bases. The CDR3 length is 14 residues. Trimming cost V 7 bases and J 8 bases; bases outside gene matches: 8. The CDR3 is CASTPTGDDSPLHF. In DNA form, the CDR3 reads TGTGCCAGCACCCCTACAGGGGACGATTCACCCCTCCACTTT.

In this sample, this clonotype turned up many times. The chain joins TRBV12-3 or TRBV12-4 to TRBJ1-2; a weak D match, TRBD1 (6 bases). Deletions cut 7 bases from V and 1 base from J, with 10 bases between. The CDR3 covers 13 residues. The CDR3 nucleotides are TGTGCCAGCACTACAGGGAATAACTATGGCTACACCTTC. This encodes CASTTGNNYGYTF.

This chain links TRBV7-2 with TRBJ2-2; D is ambiguous. The germline V and J ends were trimmed by 6 bases and 6 bases, with 17 bases remaining between them. Per the germline V gene, CDR1 is SGHTA and CDR2 is FQGNSA. The CDR3 has 15 residues. The CDR3 sequence is CASSPEGPGAGELFF. The CDR3 DNA reads as TGTGCCAGCAGTCCCGAAGGCCCCGGCGCCGGGGAGCTGTTTTTT.

There are a few counts of this clonotype. The chain recombines TRBV29-1 with TRBJ2-5; TRBD2 is a possible D gene (6 bases). V lost 4 bases to trimming and J lost 2 bases, with 11 bases between them. The CDR3 contains 13 residues. Per the germline V gene, CDR1 is SQVTM and CDR2 is ANQGSEA. Written as DNA, the CDR3 is TGCAGCGTTGTCGGAGGGTTACAAGAGACCCAGTACTTC. Protein sequence: CSVVGGLQETQYF.

The J gene is TRBJ1-4, the V gene TRBV19; D remains unclear. CDR3 length: 15 amino acids. Germline V gene lookup returns CDR1 LNHDA and CDR2 SQIVND (reference sequence). Trimming stripped 2 bases from V and 0 bases from J, with 7 bases between. The CDR3 protein is CASSILVATNEKLFF. For the CDR3, the DNA is TGTGCCAGTAGTATACTGGTGGCAACTAATGAAAAACTGTTTTTT.

This chain uses TRBV7-9 with TRBJ2-5; 7 bases match TRBD1. After removal of 1 base from V and 5 bases from J, the junction contained 16 bases not matched to a gene. CDR3 length: 18 amino acids. Germline V gene data show CDR1 as SEHNR and CDR2 as FQNEAQ (reference sequence). CDR3 coding DNA: TGTGCCAGCAGCTTAGTTCTCCGTTCTGACAGGGATCGGGAGACCCAGTACTTC. This sequence encodes CASSLVLRSDRDRETQYF. The variable domain in full, with the rest retrieved from reference TRBV7-9 and TRBJ2-5, is DTGVSQNPRHKITKRGQNVTFRCDPISEHNRLYWYRQTLGQGPEFLTYFQNEAQLEKSRLLSDRFSAERPKGSFSTLEIQRTEQGDSAMYLCASSLVLRSDRDRETQYFGPGTRLLVL.

This clonotype appeared a single time. The chain carries TRBV29-1 and TRBJ1-5; a possible D gene is TRBD1 (5 bases). This CDR3 is 11 amino acids long. The V end lost 8 bases, the J end lost 5 bases, and 10 bases lay between the germline ends. Germline V gives CDR1 SQVTM, CDR2 ANQGSEA. CDR3 region: CSSDSDQPQHF. CDR3 DNA: TGCAGCTCCGACAGCGATCAGCCCCAGCATTTT.

This chain connects TRBV7-3 to TRBJ1-1; 9 bases agree with TRBD1. Germline V gives CDR1 SGHTA, CDR2 FQGTGA. V was pared by 5 bases and J by 5 bases, with 9 bases of the junction left unmatched. The CDR3 covers 15 residues. CDR3 amino acids: CASSSLDRGRTEAFF. DNA of the CDR3: TGTGCCAGCAGCAGTTTGGACAGGGGTAGGACTGAAGCTTTCTTT.

This clonotype was picked up many times. The chain employs TRBV7-9 and TRBJ1-1; 9 bases are shared with TRBD1. The CDR3 length is 15 residues. The V segment lost 1 base and the J segment 3 bases; nucleotides outside the gene matches: 3. CDR1 is SEHNR, CDR2 FQNEAQ, per germline (reference sequence). In nucleotides, the CDR3 is TGTGCCAGCAGCTTAGGACAGGGGGAGGACACTGAAGCTTTCTTT. It codes for CASSLGQGEDTEAFF.

This chain connects TRBV29-1 to TRBJ1-2, with TRBD1 matching 7 bases. Per germline, CDR1 SQVTM and CDR2 ANQGSEA. This CDR3 has 12 amino acids. Trimming took 5 bases from V and 6 from J; bases not matched to a gene: 6. The CDR3 DNA follows: TGCAGCGTTCAGGGGGTGTTTAATGGCTACACCTTC. This codes for CSVQGVFNGYTF.

There are many counts of this clonotype. The chain is built from TRBV2 and TRBJ2-7, with 8 bases aligning to TRBD1. This CDR3 has 13 amino acids. J was trimmed by 3 bases and V by 6 bases; bases with no gene match: 4. From germline, CDR1 is SNHLY and CDR2 FYNNEI. CDR3 in DNA: TGTGCCAGCAGCCCCGACAGGGGCTACGAGCAGTACTTC. Its translation: CASSPDRGYEQYF. Supplemented by reference TRBV2 and TRBJ2-7, the full variable domain reads EPEVTQTPSHQVTQMGQEVILRCVPISNHLYFYWYRQILGQKVEFLVSFYNNEISEKSEIFDDQFSVERPDGSNFTLKIRSTKLEDSAMYFCASSPDRGYEQYFGPGTRLTVT.

This clonotype was seen only a few times. CDR3 sequence reads: CASSLGTGDNTGELFF. In nucleotides, the CDR3 is TGTGCCAGCAGCTTAGGGACAGGTGACAACACCGGGGAGCTGTTTTTT. The chain joins TRBV11-2 to TRBJ2-2; 7 bases are a match to TRBD1. J gave up 2 bases and V 1 base, and 4 bases lay outside the gene matches. This CDR3 has 16 residues. CDR1 and CDR2 from the germline V gene are SGHAT and FQNNGV.